The rows below give T cell receptor beta chains drawn from one sample of a study of T cell responses to AZD1222 COVID-19 vaccine. This table comes from immunoSEQ multiplex PCR, and its TCRdb copy is limited to in-frame clones, with some not included. Here the sample spans around 100,000 clones, 85% to 90% being singletons. Sequenced material: peripheral blood, taken on day 0 of AZD1222 vaccination. Source of these receptors: an adult in good health. Each CDR3 is given with its conserved first and last residue. Fields, in order: V gene, D gene, clone size, J gene, CDR3 protein, CDR3 DNA. The D gene is left open where the match is weak. Expanded clones are given a class, and other clones once, few, many or no size at all.

v_gene: TRBV21-1; d_gene: NA; abundance: NA; j_gene: TRBJ2-7; CDR3aa: CANGQSPEQYF; CDR3nt: TGTGCCAATGGACAATCTCCCGAGCAGTACTTC
v_gene: TRBV28; d_gene: TRBD2; abundance: NA; j_gene: TRBJ2-7; CDR3aa: CASSSGLAGGEQYF; CDR3nt: TGTGCCAGCAGCTCAGGACTAGCGGGAGGGGAGCAGTACTTC
v_gene: TRBV27; d_gene: NA; abundance: NA; j_gene: TRBJ1-2; CDR3aa: CASSPPGARIYGYTF; CDR3nt: TGTGCCAGCAGTCCTCCGGGGGCGCGTATCTATGGCTACACCTTC
v_gene: TRBV19; d_gene: NA; abundance: NA; j_gene: TRBJ1-5; CDR3aa: CASSIGPDSVPQHF; CDR3nt: TGTGCCAGTAGTATAGGTCCCGACAGTGTACCCCAGCATTTT
v_gene: TRBV21-1; d_gene: NA; abundance: NA; j_gene: TRBJ2-7; CDR3aa: CASSKQWGALSSYEQYF; CDR3nt: TGTGCCAGCAGCAAACAGTGGGGGGCCCTGAGCTCCTACGAGCAGTACTTC
v_gene: TRBV6-4; d_gene: NA; abundance: NA; j_gene: TRBJ1-2; CDR3aa: CASSEHGQFYTF; CDR3nt: TGTGCCAGCAGTGAGCACGGACAGTTCTACACCTTC
v_gene: TRBV29-1; d_gene: NA; abundance: few; j_gene: TRBJ2-5; CDR3aa: CSVETGQETQYF; CDR3nt: TGCAGCGTTGAAACAGGTCAAGAGACCCAGTACTTC
v_gene: TRBV19; d_gene: NA; abundance: few; j_gene: TRBJ2-1; CDR3aa: CASKGGASGEQFF; CDR3nt: TGTGCCAGTAAGGGCGGGGCCTCGGGTGAGCAGTTCTTC
v_gene: TRBV9; d_gene: NA; abundance: NA; j_gene: TRBJ2-1; CDR3aa: CASSAHSSYNEQFF; CDR3nt: TGTGCCAGCAGCGCACACAGCTCCTACAATGAGCAGTTCTTC
v_gene: TRBV19; d_gene: TRBD1; abundance: NA; j_gene: TRBJ1-3; CDR3aa: CASSTPGDSSGNTIYF; CDR3nt: TGTGCCAGTAGTACTCCCGGGGACAGCTCTGGAAACACCATATATTTT
v_gene: TRBV5-6; d_gene: TRBD2; abundance: NA; j_gene: TRBJ2-1; CDR3aa: CASSLAKTTSGRLNEQFF; CDR3nt: TGTGCCAGCAGCTTGGCCAAGACGACTAGCGGGAGATTGAATGAGCAGTTCTTC
v_gene: TRBV12-3/TRBV12-4; d_gene: NA; abundance: NA; j_gene: TRBJ2-3; CDR3aa: CASSLPLSTQYF; CDR3nt: TGTGCCAGCAGTTTACCCTTAAGTACGCAGTATTTT
v_gene: TRBV30; d_gene: NA; abundance: NA; j_gene: TRBJ1-1; CDR3aa: CACEQSFGTEAFF; CDR3nt: TGTGCCTGCGAACAGTCCTTTGGGACTGAAGCTTTCTTT
v_gene: TRBV4-1; d_gene: NA; abundance: NA; j_gene: TRBJ2-3; CDR3aa: CASSQDRISTDTQYF; CDR3nt: TGCGCCAGCAGCCAAGACAGGATTAGCACAGATACGCAGTATTTT
v_gene: TRBV29-1; d_gene: NA; abundance: NA; j_gene: TRBJ1-5; CDR3aa: CSVQRDINQPQHF; CDR3nt: TGCAGCGTACAGCGGGACATAAATCAGCCCCAGCATTTT